The 17 T cell receptor beta chains reported below all come from one sample, sequenced in a study of control samples from healthy donors and cancer patients. TCRdb's table, derived via immunoSEQ multiplex PCR, lists solely in-frame clones and lacks some. The data hold about 160,000 clones, with roughly 90% observed a single time. The sequencing sample was made of blood. All receptors derive from a man aged 25 to 45 in good health.

This clone has more than one count but fewer than ten. V usage is TRBV7-2 and J usage is TRBJ2-5; 7 bases agree with TRBD1. The CDR3 sequence is 14 residues long. V lost 5 bases, J lost 2 bases, and 5 bases stayed unmatched. The germline V gene encodes CDR1 SGHTA and CDR2 FQGNSA. The CDR3 DNA is TGTGCCAGCAGCGCAGGGGGACCTCAAGAGACCCAGTACTTC. As protein: CASSAGGPQETQYF. The full variable domain, its missing parts supplied by reference TRBV7-2 and TRBJ2-5, is GAGVSQSPSNKVTEKGKDVELRCDPISGHTALYWYRQSLGQGLEFLIYFQGNSAPDKSGLPSDRFSAERTGGSVSTLTIQRTQQEDSAVYLCASSAGGPQETQYFGPGTRLLVL.

The chain joins TRBV10-3 to TRBJ1-6; 9 nucleotides line up with TRBD1. The CDR3 contains 13 residues. Losses at the gene ends were 9 bases for V and 7 bases for J; bases not matched to a gene: 4. CDR1 is ENHRY and CDR2 is SYGVKD in the germline V gene. The CDR3 region has the DNA TGTGCCATTCACACAGGGGGCAATTCACCCCTCCACTTT. Residues: CAIHTGGNSPLHF.

This clone was detected only once. The gene calls are TRBV5-6 and TRBJ1-4, with no clear D. The V end lost 3 bases, the J end lost 8 bases, and 8 bases lay between the germline ends. Germline CDR1 is SGHDT and CDR2 is YYEEEE. The CDR3 contains 12 residues. CDR3 sequence (DNA): TGTGCCAGCAGCTCTCCCCAGGAAAAACTGTTTTTT. Translated: CASSSPQEKLFF.

The genes are TRBV6-5 and TRBJ2-7; D unclear. V was cut by 6 bases and J by 8 bases, with 17 bases left in between. The CDR3 totals 13 residues. Germline-derived CDR1 and CDR2 are MNHEY and SVGAGI. CDR3 amino acids: CASRPPARFQQYF. Here the CDR3 DNA reads TGTGCCAGCAGACCCCCTGCCCGGTTTCAGCAGTACTTC.

The chain employs TRBV7-3 and TRBJ2-1; 8 nucleotides agree with TRBD2. This CDR3 has 14 amino acids. CDR1 and CDR2 from the germline V gene are SGHTA and FQGTGA. V dropped 2 bases and J dropped 5; count of bases not matched to a gene: 2. This chain's CDR3 is CASSLAGGHNEQFF. The CDR3 DNA is TGTGCCAGCAGCTTAGCGGGGGGCCACAATGAGCAGTTCTTC.

This chain links TRBV3-1 (or the pseudogene TRBV3-2) with TRBJ1-5; tentatively, D is TRBD1 (6 bases). Trimming removed 0 bases at V and 7 bases at J, with 13 bases between. Per germline, CDR1 LGHDT and CDR2 YNNKEL (reference sequence). The CDR3 has 15 residues. CDR3 residues: CASSQDLGARQPQHF. The DNA for the CDR3 is TGTGCCAGCAGCCAAGATCTGGGGGCTCGGCAGCCCCAGCATTTT.

The chain has TRBV28 and TRBJ1-3; no clear D. The germline V gene has CDR1 MDHEN and CDR2 SYDVKM. This CDR3 spans 16 amino acids. Trimming removed 6 bases from V and 8 bases from J, with 23 bases in between. The CDR3 is CASRGIGLGVVDTIYF. The CDR3 DNA reads TGTGCCAGCAGAGGAATAGGTCTGGGTGTTGTTGACACCATATATTTT.

This clone was seen a handful of times. The rearrangement joins TRBV2 to TRBJ1-1; D gene uncertain. CDR1 is SNHLY, CDR2 FYNNEI, per germline. This CDR3 is built from 13 residues. Trimming pared 7 bases from V and 0 bases from J, leaving 9 bases between. CDR3: CASNVRMNTEAFF. The CDR3 nucleotides read TGTGCCAGCAACGTTAGGATGAACACTGAAGCTTTCTTT.

This chain links TRBV27 with TRBJ1-2; D remains unclear. The germline V gene encodes CDR1 MNHEY and CDR2 SMNVEV (reference sequence). This CDR3 spans 15 amino acids. V gave up 6 bases and J gave up 5 bases, with 19 bases separating them. The CDR3 DNA follows: TGTGCCAGCAGCCCAGACCTCCTCCGAAAGTATGGCTACACCTTC. Its protein product is CASSPDLLRKYGYTF.

This sequence joins TRBV7-2 and TRBJ2-2; D is uncertain. The CDR3 is 15 amino acids. CDR1 is SGHTA, CDR2 FQGNSA, per germline. The V and J ends lost 2 bases and 0 bases respectively, with 7 bases between them. CDR3 nucleotides: TGTGCCAGCAGCTTAAAAGGGCCGAACACCGGGGAGCTGTTTTTT. Translation: CASSLKGPNTGELFF.

The chain recombines TRBV6-2 or TRBV6-3 with TRBJ2-7, with 9 bases fitting TRBD1. The CDR3 contains 16 residues. V lost 0 bases, J lost 2 bases, and 5 bases stayed unmatched. Germline CDR1 reads MNHEY; CDR2 reads SVGEGT. The CDR3 coding sequence is TGTGCCAGCAGTTACTCGAGGACAGGGGTTACCTACGAGCAGTACTTC. Translated, it gives CASSYSRTGVTYEQYF.

In its sample, this clone was seen once. The rearrangement uses TRBV12-2 and TRBJ1-2; the DNA was not compared with TRBD1, the D call given in the table. TRBV12-2 is assigned pseudogene status. This CDR3 is 13 amino acids long. CDR3 sequence: CASRLTGGNGYTF. For the CDR3, the DNA is TGTGCAAGTCGCTTAACAGGGGGCAATGGCTACACCTTC.

The chain is built from TRBV7-9 and TRBJ1-2, with TRBD1 matching 10 bases. Germline values: CDR1 SEHNR, CDR2 FQNEAQ (reference sequence). CDR3 size: 16 residues. V gave up 1 base and J gave up 7 bases; unmatched junction bases: 9. CDR3 coding DNA: TGTGCCAGCAGCTTAGGAGGAGGCGGGACAGGGGTTGGCTACACCTTC. The encoded protein is CASSLGGGGTGVGYTF.

The genes are TRBV24-1 and TRBJ2-1, with a possible D match to TRBD1 (6 bases). This CDR3 comprises 15 residues. V lost 3 bases and J 9 bases, leaving 17 bases between the germline ends. Germline V gives CDR1 KGHDR, CDR2 SFDVKD. The CDR3 is CATSDPGQRMGEQFF. In DNA form, the CDR3 reads TGTGCCACCAGTGATCCCGGACAGAGGATGGGTGAGCAGTTCTTC.

The chain couples TRBV6-6 to TRBJ2-5, with TRBD2 identical over 7 bases. CDR3 length equals 15 residues. Germline V gives CDR1 MNHNY, CDR2 SVGAGI (reference sequence). Trimming cost V 6 bases and J 5 bases; bases outside gene matches: 12. The CDR3 is CASSPPPWEGETQYF. CDR3 nucleotide sequence: TGTGCCAGCAGCCCCCCCCCGTGGGAGGGGGAGACCCAGTACTTC.

The V and J genes are TRBV6-5 and TRBJ2-3; the match to TRBD1 covers 9 bases. The CDR3 contains 16 residues. From germline, CDR1 is MNHEY and CDR2 SVGAGI. Trimming at V came to 4 bases and at J to 7 bases, leaving 12 bases not matched to a gene. CDR3 DNA: TGTGCCAGCAGTTCCTCCGCGGGACAGGGCTACCATACGCAGTATTTT. This gives the protein CASSSSAGQGYHTQYF.

This sequence joins TRBV7-2 and TRBJ1-6, with D tentatively TRBD1 (5 bases). V gave up 3 bases and J gave up 11 bases, with 11 bases separating them. Looked up from germline, CDR1 is SGHTA and CDR2 is FQGNSA. The CDR3 runs to 13 residues. The CDR3 spells CASSFGAGPPLHF. CDR3 DNA: TGTGCCAGCAGCTTCGGGGCTGGGCCACCCCTCCACTTT.